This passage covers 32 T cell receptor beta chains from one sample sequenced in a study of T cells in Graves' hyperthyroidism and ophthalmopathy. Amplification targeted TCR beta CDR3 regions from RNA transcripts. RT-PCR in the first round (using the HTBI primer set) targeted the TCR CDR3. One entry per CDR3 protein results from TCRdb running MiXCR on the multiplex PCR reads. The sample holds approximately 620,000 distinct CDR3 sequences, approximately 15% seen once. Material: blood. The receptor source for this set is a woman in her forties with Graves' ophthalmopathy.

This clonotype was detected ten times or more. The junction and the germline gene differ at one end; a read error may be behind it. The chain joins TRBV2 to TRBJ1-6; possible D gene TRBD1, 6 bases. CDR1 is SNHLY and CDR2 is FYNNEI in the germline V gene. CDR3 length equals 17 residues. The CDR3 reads CASSEAGANSYNSPLHF. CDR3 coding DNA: TGTGCCAGCAGCGAAGCGGGGGCGAACTCCTATAATTCACCCCTCCACTTT. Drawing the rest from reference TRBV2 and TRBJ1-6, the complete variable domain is EPEVTQTPSHQVTQMGQEVILRCVPISNHLYFYWYRQILGQKVEFLVSFYNNEISEKSEIFDDQFSVERPDGSNFTLKIRSTKLEDSAMYFCASSEAGANSYNSPLHFGNGTRLTVT.

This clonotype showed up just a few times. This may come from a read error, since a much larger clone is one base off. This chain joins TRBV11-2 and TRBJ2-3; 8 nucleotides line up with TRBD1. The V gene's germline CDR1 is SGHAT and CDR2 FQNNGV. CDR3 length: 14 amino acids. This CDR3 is CACRRTGSTDTQYF. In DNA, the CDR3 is TGTGCCTGCAGGCGGACAGGGAGCACAGATACGCAGTATTTT. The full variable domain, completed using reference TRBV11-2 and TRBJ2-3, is EAGVAQSPRYKIIEKRQSVAFWCNPISGHATLYWYQQILGQGPKLLIQFQNNGVVDDSQLPKDRFSAERLKGVDSTLKIQPAKLEDSAVYLCACRRTGSTDTQYFGPGTRLTVL.

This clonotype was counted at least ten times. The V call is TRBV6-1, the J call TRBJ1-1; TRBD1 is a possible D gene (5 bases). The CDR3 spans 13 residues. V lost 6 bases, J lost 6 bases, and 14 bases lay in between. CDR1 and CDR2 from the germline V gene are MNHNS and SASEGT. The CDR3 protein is CASRVGGGAEAFF. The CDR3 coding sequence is TGTGCCAGCAGAGTTGGGGGGGGAGCTGAAGCTTTCTTT.

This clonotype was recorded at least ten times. CDR3 sequence: CASSLEGLRAGSLNTEAFF. As DNA, the CDR3 is TGTGCCAGCAGCTTAGAGGGATTGCGGGCCGGTTCCTTGAACACTGAAGCTTTCTTT. The chain carries TRBV7-8 and TRBJ1-1; no reliable D call. V was pared by 1 base and J by 0 bases, with 21 bases between. The CDR3 has 19 amino acids. Looked up from germline, CDR1 is SGHVS and CDR2 is FQNEAQ.

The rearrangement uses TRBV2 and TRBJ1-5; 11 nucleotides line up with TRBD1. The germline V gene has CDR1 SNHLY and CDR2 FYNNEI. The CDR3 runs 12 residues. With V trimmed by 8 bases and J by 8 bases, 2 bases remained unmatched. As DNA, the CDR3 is TGTGCCAGCGGGGGACAGGGGGAGCCCCAGCATTTT. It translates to CASGGQGEPQHF.

The CDR3 spells CASSLRPIQGPSGELFF. The CDR3, as DNA: TGCGCCAGCAGCCTCAGACCGATACAGGGGCCCTCCGGGGAGCTGTTTTTT. The chain couples TRBV5-1 to TRBJ2-2; the match to TRBD1 covers 7 bases. The CDR3 totals 17 residues. Germline CDR1 SGHRS, CDR2 YFSETQ. Germline trimming cut 4 bases from V and 6 bases from J; bases unmatched to any gene: 15.

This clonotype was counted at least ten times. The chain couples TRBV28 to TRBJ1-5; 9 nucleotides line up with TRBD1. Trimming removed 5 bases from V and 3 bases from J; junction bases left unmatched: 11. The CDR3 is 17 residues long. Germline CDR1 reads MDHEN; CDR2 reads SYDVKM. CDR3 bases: TGTGCCAGCAGTCGCCTTCGGGACAGGGCCAACAATCAGCCCCAGCATTTT. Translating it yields CASSRLRDRANNQPQHF.

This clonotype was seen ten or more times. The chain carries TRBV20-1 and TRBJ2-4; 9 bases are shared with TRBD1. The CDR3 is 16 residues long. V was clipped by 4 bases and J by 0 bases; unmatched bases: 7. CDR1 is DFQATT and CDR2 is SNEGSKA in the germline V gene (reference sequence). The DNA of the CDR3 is TGCAGTGCTACCGGACAGGGGAACCTAGCCAAAAACATTCAGTACTTC. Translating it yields CSATGQGNLAKNIQYF.

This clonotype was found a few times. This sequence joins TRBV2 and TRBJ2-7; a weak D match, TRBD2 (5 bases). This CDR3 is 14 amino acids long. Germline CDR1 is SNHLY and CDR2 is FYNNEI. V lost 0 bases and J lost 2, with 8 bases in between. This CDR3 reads CASSEAGEPYEQYF. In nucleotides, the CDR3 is TGTGCCAGCAGTGAAGCCGGGGAGCCCTACGAGCAGTACTTC.

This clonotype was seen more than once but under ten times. Here the CDR3 DNA reads TGCGCCAGCAGCCCTACGACAGGGGGCTTCTACGAGCAGTACTTC. This encodes CASSPTTGGFYEQYF. V gene TRBV5-1 combines with J gene TRBJ2-7; 10 bases line up with TRBD1. The CDR3 has 15 amino acids. Germline V gene lookup returns CDR1 SGHRS and CDR2 YFSETQ. J gave up 3 bases and V 4 bases, and 7 bases lay outside the gene matches.

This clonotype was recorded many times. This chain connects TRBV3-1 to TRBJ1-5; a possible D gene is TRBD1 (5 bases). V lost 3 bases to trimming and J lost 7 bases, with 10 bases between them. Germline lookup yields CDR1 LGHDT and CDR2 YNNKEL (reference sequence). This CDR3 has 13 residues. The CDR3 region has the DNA TGTGCCAGCAGCCAGACCGGGACCCAGCCCCAGCATTTT. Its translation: CASSQTGTQPQHF.

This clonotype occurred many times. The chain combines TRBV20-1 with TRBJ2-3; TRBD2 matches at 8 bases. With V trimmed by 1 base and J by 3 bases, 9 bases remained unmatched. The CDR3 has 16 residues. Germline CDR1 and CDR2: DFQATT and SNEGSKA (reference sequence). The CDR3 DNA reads TGCAGTGCTAGAGTACTAGAAGCGGGGGAGACAGATACGCAGTATTTT. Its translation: CSARVLEAGETDTQYF.

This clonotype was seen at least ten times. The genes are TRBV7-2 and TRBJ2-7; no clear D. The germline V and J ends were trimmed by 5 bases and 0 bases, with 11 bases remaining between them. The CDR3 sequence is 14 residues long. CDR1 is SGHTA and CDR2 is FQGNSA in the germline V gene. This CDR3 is CASSRTTSSYEQYF. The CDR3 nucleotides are TGTGCCAGCAGCCGTACGACAAGCTCCTACGAGCAGTACTTC.

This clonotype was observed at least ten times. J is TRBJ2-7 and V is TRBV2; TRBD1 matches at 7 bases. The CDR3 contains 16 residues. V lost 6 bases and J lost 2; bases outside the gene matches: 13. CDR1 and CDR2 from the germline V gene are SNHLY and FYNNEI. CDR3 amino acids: CASSERFATGPYEQYF. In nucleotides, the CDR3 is TGTGCCAGCAGCGAGCGGTTTGCGACAGGGCCCTACGAGCAGTACTTC. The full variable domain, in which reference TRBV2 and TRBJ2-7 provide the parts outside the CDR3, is EPEVTQTPSHQVTQMGQEVILRCVPISNHLYFYWYRQILGQKVEFLVSFYNNEISEKSEIFDDQFSVERPDGSNFTLKIRSTKLEDSAMYFCASSERFATGPYEQYFGPGTRLTVT.

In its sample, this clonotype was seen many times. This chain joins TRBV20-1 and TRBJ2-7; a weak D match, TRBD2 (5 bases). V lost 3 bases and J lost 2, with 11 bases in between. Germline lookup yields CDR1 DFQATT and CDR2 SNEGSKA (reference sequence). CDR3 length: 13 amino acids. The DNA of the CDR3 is TGCAGTGCTAGTATGACTAACACCTACGAGCAGTACTTC. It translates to CSASMTNTYEQYF.

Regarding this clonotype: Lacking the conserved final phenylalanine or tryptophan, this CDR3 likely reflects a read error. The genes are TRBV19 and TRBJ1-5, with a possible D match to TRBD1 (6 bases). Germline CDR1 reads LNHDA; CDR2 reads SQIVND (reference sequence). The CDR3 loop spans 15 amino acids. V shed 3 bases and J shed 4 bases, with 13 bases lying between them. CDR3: CASSIWTETNQPQHL. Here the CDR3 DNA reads TGTGCCAGTAGTATCTGGACAGAGACGAATCAGCCCCAGCATCTT.

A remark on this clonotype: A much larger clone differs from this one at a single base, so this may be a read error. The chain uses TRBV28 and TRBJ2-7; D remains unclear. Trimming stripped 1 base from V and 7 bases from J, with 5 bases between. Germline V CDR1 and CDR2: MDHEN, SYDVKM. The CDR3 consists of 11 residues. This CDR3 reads CASSLLVEQYF. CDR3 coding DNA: TGTGCCAGCAGTTTATTGGTTGAGCAGTACTTC.

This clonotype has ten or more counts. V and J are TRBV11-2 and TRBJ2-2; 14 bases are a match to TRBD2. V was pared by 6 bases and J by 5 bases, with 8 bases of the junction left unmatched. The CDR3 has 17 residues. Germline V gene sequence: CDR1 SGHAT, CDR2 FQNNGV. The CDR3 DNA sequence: TGTGCCAGCAGAGGGACTAGCGGGAGACTCGGGACCGGGGAGCTGTTTTTT. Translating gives CASRGTSGRLGTGELFF.

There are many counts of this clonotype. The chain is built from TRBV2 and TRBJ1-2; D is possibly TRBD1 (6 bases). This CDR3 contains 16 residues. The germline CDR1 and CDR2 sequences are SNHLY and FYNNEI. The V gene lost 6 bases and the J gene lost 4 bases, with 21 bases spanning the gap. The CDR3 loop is CASSDPRITGFYGYTF. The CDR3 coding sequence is TGTGCCAGCAGCGATCCACGCATAACAGGGTTCTATGGCTACACCTTC.

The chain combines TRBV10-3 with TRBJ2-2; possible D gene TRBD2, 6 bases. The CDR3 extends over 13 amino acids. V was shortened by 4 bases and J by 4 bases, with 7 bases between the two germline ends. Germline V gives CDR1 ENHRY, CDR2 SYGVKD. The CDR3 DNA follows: TGTGCCATCAGTGGCGGGGCCACCGGGGAGCTGTTTTTT. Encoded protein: CAISGGATGELFF.

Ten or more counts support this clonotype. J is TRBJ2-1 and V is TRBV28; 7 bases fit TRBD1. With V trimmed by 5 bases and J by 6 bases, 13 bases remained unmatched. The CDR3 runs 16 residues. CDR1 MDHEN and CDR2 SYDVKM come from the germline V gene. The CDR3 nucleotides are TGTGCCAGCAGTCCTATTGGGGACAGCCGGACCAATGAGCAGTTCTTC. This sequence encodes CASSPIGDSRTNEQFF. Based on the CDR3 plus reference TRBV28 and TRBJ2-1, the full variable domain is DVKVTQSSRYLVKRTGEKVFLECVQDMDHENMFWYRQDPGLGLRLIYFSYDVKMKEKGDIPEGYSVSREKKERFSLILESASTNQTSMYLCASSPIGDSRTNEQFFGPGTRLTVL.

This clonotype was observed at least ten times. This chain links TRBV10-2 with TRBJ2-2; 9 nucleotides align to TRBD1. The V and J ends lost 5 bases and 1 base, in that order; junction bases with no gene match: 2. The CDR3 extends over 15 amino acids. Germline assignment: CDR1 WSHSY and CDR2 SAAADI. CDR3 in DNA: TGCGCCAGCAGTTCGACAGGGGGGAACACCGGGGAGCTGTTTTTT. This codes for CASSSTGGNTGELFF.

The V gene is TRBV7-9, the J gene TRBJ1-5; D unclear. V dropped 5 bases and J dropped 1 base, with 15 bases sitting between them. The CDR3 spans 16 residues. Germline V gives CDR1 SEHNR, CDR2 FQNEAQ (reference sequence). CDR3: CASSPVAWESNQPQHF. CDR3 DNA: TGTGCCAGCAGCCCCGTGGCATGGGAGAGCAATCAGCCCCAGCATTTT. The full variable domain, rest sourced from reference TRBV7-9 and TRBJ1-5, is DTGVSQNPRHKITKRGQNVTFRCDPISEHNRLYWYRQTLGQGPEFLTYFQNEAQLEKSRLLSDRFSAERPKGSFSTLEIQRTEQGDSAMYLCASSPVAWESNQPQHFGDGTRLSIL.

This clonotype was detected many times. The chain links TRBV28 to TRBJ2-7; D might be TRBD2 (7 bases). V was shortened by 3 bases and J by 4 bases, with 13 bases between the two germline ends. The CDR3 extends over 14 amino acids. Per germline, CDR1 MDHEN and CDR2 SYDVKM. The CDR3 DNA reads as TGTGCCAGCAGTTTTTGGGGGGGCGGGTACGAGCAGTACTTC. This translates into CASSFWGGGYEQYF.

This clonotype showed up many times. This chain's CDR3 is CASSPLSVGTDTQYF. The CDR3 DNA sequence: TGTGCCAGCTCACCACTTAGTGTAGGCACAGATACGCAGTATTTT. This chain joins TRBV18 and TRBJ2-3, with D unclear. V lost 1 base, J lost 1 base, and 9 bases lay in between. The CDR3 covers 15 residues. Germline CDR1 is KGHSH and CDR2 is LQKENI. Supplemented by reference TRBV18 and TRBJ2-3, the full variable domain reads NAGVMQNPRHLVRRRGQEARLRCSPMKGHSHVYWYRQLPEEGLKFMVYLQKENIIDESGMPKERFSAEFPKEGPSILRIQQVVRGDSAAYFCASSPLSVGTDTQYFGPGTRLTVL.

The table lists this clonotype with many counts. This chain's CDR3 is CASSLAGAGYNEQFF. CDR3 in DNA: TGTGCCAGCAGCCTCGCGGGAGCGGGGTACAATGAGCAGTTCTTC. The chain links TRBV7-3 to TRBJ2-1; 7 nucleotides agree with TRBD2. This CDR3 has 15 amino acids. After removal of 5 bases from V and 4 bases from J, the junction contained 8 bases not matched to a gene. Germline CDR1 SGHTA, CDR2 FQGTGA.

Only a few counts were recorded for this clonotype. The CDR3 loop is CASSPLFSNQPQHF. CDR3 sequence (DNA): TGTGCCAGCAGTCCACTCTTTAGCAATCAGCCCCAGCATTTT. This chain joins TRBV6-1 and TRBJ1-5; D remains ambiguous. Trimming pared 5 bases from V and 0 bases from J, leaving 8 bases between. The CDR3 extends over 14 amino acids. Germline CDR1 MNHNS, CDR2 SASEGT.

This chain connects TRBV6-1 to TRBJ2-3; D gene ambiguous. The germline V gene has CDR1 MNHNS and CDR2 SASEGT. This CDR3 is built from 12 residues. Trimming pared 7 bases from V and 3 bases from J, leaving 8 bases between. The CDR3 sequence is CASKTGTDTQYF. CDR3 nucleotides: TGTGCCAGCAAAACTGGTACAGATACGCAGTATTTT.

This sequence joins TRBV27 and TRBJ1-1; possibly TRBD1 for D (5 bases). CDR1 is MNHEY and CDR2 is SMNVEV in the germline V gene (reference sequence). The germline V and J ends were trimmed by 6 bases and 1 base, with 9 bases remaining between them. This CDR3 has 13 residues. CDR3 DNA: TGTGCCAGCAGGGGACCCCGGAACACTGAAGCTTTCTTT. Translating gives CASRGPRNTEAFF.

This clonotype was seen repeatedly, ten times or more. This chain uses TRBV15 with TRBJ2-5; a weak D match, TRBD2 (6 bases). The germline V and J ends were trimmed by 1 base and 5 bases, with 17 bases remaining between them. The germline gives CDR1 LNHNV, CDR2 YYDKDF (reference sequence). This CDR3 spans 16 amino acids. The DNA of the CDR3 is TGTGCCACCAGCAGAGTAGAGGACTATCCCAAGGAGACCCAGTACTTC. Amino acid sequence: CATSRVEDYPKETQYF. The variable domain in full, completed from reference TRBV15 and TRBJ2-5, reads DAMVIQNPRYQVTQFGKPVTLSCSQTLNHNVMYWYQQKSSQAPKLLFHYYDKDFNNEADTPDNFQSRRPNTSFCFLDIRSPGLGDTAMYLCATSRVEDYPKETQYFGPGTRLLVL.

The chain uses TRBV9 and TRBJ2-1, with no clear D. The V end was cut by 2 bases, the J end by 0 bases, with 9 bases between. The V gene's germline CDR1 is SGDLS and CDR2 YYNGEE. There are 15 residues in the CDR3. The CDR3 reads CASSVGISSYNEQFF. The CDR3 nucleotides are TGTGCCAGCAGCGTGGGGATTAGCTCCTACAATGAGCAGTTCTTC.

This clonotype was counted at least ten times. CDR3 protein: CASSLPTGDEQFF. The CDR3 DNA is TGTGCCAGCAGTCTCCCGACAGGGGATGAGCAGTTCTTC. This sequence joins TRBV27 and TRBJ2-1; 8 nucleotides align to TRBD1. V lost 5 bases, J lost 8 bases, and 5 bases stayed unmatched. There are 13 residues in the CDR3. The germline V gene encodes CDR1 MNHEY and CDR2 SMNVEV (reference sequence).